The 18 T cell receptor beta chains below all came from one sample that was sequenced in a study of T cell responses to AZD1222 COVID-19 vaccine. Repertoires were generated with immunoSEQ multiplex PCR, while TCRdb's copy carries only in-frame clones and drops some. The sample carries around 140,000 clones, over 90% recorded once. The sample in question was peripheral blood, obtained on day 0 of AZD1222 vaccination. The origin of the receptors is an adult in good health.

The genes are TRBV6-2 or TRBV6-3 and TRBJ2-1, with 12 positions matching TRBD1. CDR1 and CDR2 (germline): MNHEY, SVGEGT. CDR3 length equals 21 residues. V shed 2 bases and J 7 bases; nucleotides not matched to a gene: 21. CDR3 nucleotide sequence: TGTGCCAGCAGTTACCCGGGACAGGGGGCACCGACAGTGGGTCCGGGTAATGAGCAGTTCTTC. As protein: CASSYPGQGAPTVGPGNEQFF.

For this clone: At one end the junction does not follow the germline gene, possibly because of a read error. The chain carries TRBV7-9 and TRBJ1-1; D unresolved. Germline CDR1 and CDR2: SEHNR and FQNEAQ (reference sequence). CDR3 length: 12 residues. The CDR3 spells CASNLGGTEAFF. Here the CDR3 DNA reads TGTGCCAGCAACTTAGGTGGAACTGAAGCTTTCTTT.

The chain couples TRBV5-1 to TRBJ1-1; D may be TRBD1 (6 bases). The CDR3 covers 11 residues. The germline V gene has CDR1 SGHRS and CDR2 YFSETQ. V was pared by 4 bases and J by 7 bases, with 8 bases between. The CDR3 loop reads CASSTRGEAFF. CDR3 DNA sequence: TGCGCCAGCAGCACCAGGGGTGAAGCTTTCTTT. Variable domain in full (rest from reference TRBV5-1 and TRBJ1-1): KAGVTQTPRYLIKTRGQQVTLSCSPISGHRSVSWYQQTPGQGLQFLFEYFSETQRNKGNFPGRFSGRQFSNSRSEMNVSTLELGDSALYLCASSTRGEAFFGQGTRLTVV.

V gene TRBV11-2 combines with J gene TRBJ2-7; unclear D gene. From germline, CDR1 is SGHAT and CDR2 FQNNGV. There are 13 residues in the CDR3. The V end lost 1 base, the J end lost 2 bases, and 6 bases lay between the germline ends. In DNA form, the CDR3 reads TGTGCCAGCAGCTTAGTCCAGCCCTACGAGCAGTACTTC. It encodes CASSLVQPYEQYF.

This sequence joins TRBV30 and TRBJ2-1; 8 nucleotides align to TRBD2. With V trimmed by 2 bases and J by 10 bases, 13 bases remained unmatched. This CDR3 comprises 15 residues. Germline CDR1 GTSNPN, CDR2 SVGIG (reference sequence). The DNA of the CDR3 is TGTGCCTGGAGTAGAACTAGCGGCCTCCGAGGGGAGCAGTTCTTC. This codes for CAWSRTSGLRGEQFF.

A word on this clone: Its ends do not fully match the called genes, so a read error is possible. The DNA for the CDR3 is TGTGCCAGCGGAGTCTACGGTAACGATGGCTACACCTTC. Translation: CASGVYGNDGYTF. The gene calls are TRBV27 and TRBJ1-2, with D hard to call. In germline, CDR1 is MNHEY, CDR2 SMNVEV (reference sequence). The CDR3 consists of 13 residues.

The chain combines TRBV7-8 with TRBJ2-6; 11 nucleotides match TRBD2. Germline CDR1 SGHVS, CDR2 FQNEAQ. V shed 1 base and J 2 bases; nucleotides not matched to a gene: 16. The CDR3 extends over 22 amino acids. The CDR3 DNA follows: TGTGCCAGCAGCTTAGAGGGGATACCGGGACTAGCGGCTATGGCTGGGGCCAACGTCCTGACTTTC. Encoded protein: CASSLEGIPGLAAMAGANVLTF.

This clone was counted once. The gene calls are TRBV9 and TRBJ1-2; the D is unclear. The germline V gene has CDR1 SGDLS and CDR2 YYNGEE. The germline V and J ends were trimmed by 5 bases and 6 bases, with 14 bases remaining between them. The CDR3 has 13 amino acids. CDR3 DNA: TGTGCCAGCAGGCGGGGAGTCGACGATGGCTACACCTTC. Encoded protein: CASRRGVDDGYTF.

The genes are TRBV7-2 and TRBJ2-1, with a tentative D call TRBD1 (6 bases). Trimming pared 1 base from V and 9 bases from J, leaving 22 bases between. The CDR3 is 17 amino acids. CDR1 SGHTA and CDR2 FQGNSA come from the germline V gene. The CDR3: CASSLGVEALIGGEQFF. CDR3 bases: TGTGCCAGCAGCTTAGGGGTGGAGGCCCTGATAGGGGGTGAGCAGTTCTTC. Based on the CDR3 plus reference TRBV7-2 and TRBJ2-1, the full variable domain is GAGVSQSPSNKVTEKGKDVELRCDPISGHTALYWYRQSLGQGLEFLIYFQGNSAPDKSGLPSDRFSAERTGGSVSTLTIQRTQQEDSAVYLCASSLGVEALIGGEQFFGPGTRLTVL.

J is TRBJ2-1 and V is TRBV19; D is possibly TRBD2 (5 bases). The V gene's germline CDR1 is LNHDA and CDR2 SQIVND (reference sequence). Between the trimmed V and J ends, which lost 3 bases and 7 bases, there was a span of 16 bases. CDR3 length: 15 amino acids. The CDR3 region is CASSMNPAVVNEQFF. The CDR3 nucleotides read TGTGCCAGTAGTATGAACCCAGCGGTGGTAAATGAGCAGTTCTTC.

V and J are TRBV14 and TRBJ2-1, with 10 positions matching TRBD2. The CDR3 covers 15 residues. The ends lost 4 bases at V and 10 bases at J; junction bases unmatched: 10. Germline CDR1 is SGHDN and CDR2 is FVKESK. The CDR3, as DNA: TGTGCCAGCAGCCCTTACCGGACTAGCGGCGGCGAGCAGTTCTTC. Its translation is CASSPYRTSGGEQFF. The whole variable domain, filled in from reference TRBV14 and TRBJ2-1, reads EAGVTQFPSHSVIEKGQTVTLRCDPISGHDNLYWYRRVMGKEIKFLLHFVKESKQDESGMPNNRFLAERTGGTYSTLKVQPAELEDSGVYFCASSPYRTSGGEQFFGPGTRLTVL.

This clone was observed a handful of times. The V and J genes are TRBV12-5 and TRBJ2-2, with a weak D call TRBD2 (6 bases). The CDR3 runs 15 residues. The germline gives CDR1 LGHNT, CDR2 FRNRAP. The V end lost 4 bases, the J end lost 2 bases, and 11 bases lay between the germline ends. CDR3 amino acids: CASGSGTRNTGELFF. CDR3 coding DNA: TGTGCTAGTGGTTCAGGGACTCGCAACACCGGGGAGCTGTTTTTT.

This rearrangement joins TRBV29-1 to TRBJ1-1; no reliable D call. V lost 6 bases to trimming and J lost 7 bases, with 12 bases between them. Germline V gene sequence: CDR1 SQVTM, CDR2 ANQGSEA. The CDR3 runs 11 residues. Here the CDR3 DNA reads TGCAGCGTACTTGGTCGGAGTGAAGCTTTCTTT. Translation gives CSVLGRSEAFF.

This chain uses TRBV9 with TRBJ2-7; D uncertain. This CDR3 has 16 residues. Trimming shortened V by 0 bases and J by 6 bases, and 19 bases separated the two germline ends. Germline values: CDR1 SGDLS, CDR2 YYNGEE. CDR3 protein: CASSVASNLQVSEQYF. The CDR3, as DNA: TGTGCCAGCAGCGTAGCTTCTAACCTCCAAGTCTCCGAGCAGTACTTC. Full variable domain (rest looked up from reference TRBV9 and TRBJ2-7): DSGVTQTPKHLITATGQRVTLRCSPRSGDLSVYWYQQSLDQGLQFLIQYYNGEERAKGNILERFSAQQFPDLHSELNLSSLELGDSALYFCASSVASNLQVSEQYFGPGTRLTVT.

This clone has only one observation. The genes are TRBV29-1 and TRBJ2-2, with 10 bases aligning to TRBD2. This CDR3 spans 15 amino acids. J was trimmed by 5 bases and V by 4 bases; bases with no gene match: 7. Germline V gene sequence: CDR1 SQVTM, CDR2 ANQGSEA. CDR3 protein: CSVASGGQNTGELFF. The CDR3 nucleotides are TGCAGCGTTGCTAGCGGGGGCCAGAATACCGGGGAGCTGTTTTTT.

The chain links TRBV12-3 or TRBV12-4 to TRBJ1-1; D ambiguous. The CDR3 consists of 11 residues. The germline V and J ends were trimmed by 7 bases and 6 bases, with 9 bases remaining between them. Written as DNA, the CDR3 is TGTGCCAGCATTGGAACAGCTGAAGCTTTCTTT. This gives the protein CASIGTAEAFF.

The rearrangement joins TRBV11-3 to TRBJ2-7, with no clear D. The CDR3 runs to 9 residues. Germline V gene data show CDR1 as SGHNT and CDR2 as YENEEA. V shed 8 bases and J shed 3 bases, with 2 bases lying between them. CDR3 loop: CASRYEQYF. The CDR3 nucleotides are TGTGCCAGCCGCTACGAGCAGTACTTC.

The rearrangement uses TRBV28 and TRBJ1-5; 7 positions match TRBD1. V lost 2 bases, J lost 4 bases, and 8 bases stayed unmatched. There are 16 residues in the CDR3. Germline V lookup: CDR1 MDHEN, CDR2 SYDVKM. The CDR3 here is CASSLHRGRSNQPQHF. CDR3 DNA sequence: TGTGCCAGCAGTTTACACAGGGGCCGTTCTAATCAGCCCCAGCATTTT. The variable domain in full, with the rest retrieved from reference TRBV28 and TRBJ1-5, is DVKVTQSSRYLVKRTGEKVFLECVQDMDHENMFWYRQDPGLGLRLIYFSYDVKMKEKGDIPEGYSVSREKKERFSLILESASTNQTSMYLCASSLHRGRSNQPQHFGDGTRLSIL.